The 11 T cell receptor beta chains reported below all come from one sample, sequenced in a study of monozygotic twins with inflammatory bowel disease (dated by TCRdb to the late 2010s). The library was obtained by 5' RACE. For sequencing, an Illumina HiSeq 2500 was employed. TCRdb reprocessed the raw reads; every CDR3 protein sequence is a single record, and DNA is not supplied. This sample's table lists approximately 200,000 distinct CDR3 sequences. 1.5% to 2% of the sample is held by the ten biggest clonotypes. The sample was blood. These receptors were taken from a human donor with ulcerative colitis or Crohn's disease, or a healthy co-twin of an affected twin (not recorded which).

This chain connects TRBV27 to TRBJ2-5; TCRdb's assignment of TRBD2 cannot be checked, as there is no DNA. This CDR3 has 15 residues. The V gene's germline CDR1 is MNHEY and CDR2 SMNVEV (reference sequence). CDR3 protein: CASSPSLADQETQYF.

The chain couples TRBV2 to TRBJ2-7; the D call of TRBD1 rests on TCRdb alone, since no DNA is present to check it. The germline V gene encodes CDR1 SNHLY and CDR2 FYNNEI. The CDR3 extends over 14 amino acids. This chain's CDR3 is CASRGTAQSYEQYF.

This CDR3 reads CAISDDRQETQYF. V usage is TRBV10-3 and J usage is TRBJ2-5; the TCRdb call, TRBD1, lacks DNA for checking. The CDR3 consists of 13 residues. The germline V gene encodes CDR1 ENHRY and CDR2 SYGVKD.

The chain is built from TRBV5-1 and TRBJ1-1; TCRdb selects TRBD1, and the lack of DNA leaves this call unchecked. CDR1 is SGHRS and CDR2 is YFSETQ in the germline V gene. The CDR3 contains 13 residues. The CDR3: CASSPLRGTEAFF. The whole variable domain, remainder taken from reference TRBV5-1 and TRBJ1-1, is KAGVTQTPRYLIKTRGQQVTLSCSPISGHRSVSWYQQTPGQGLQFLFEYFSETQRNKGNFPGRFSGRQFSNSRSEMNVSTLELGDSALYLCASSPLRGTEAFFGQGTRLTVV.

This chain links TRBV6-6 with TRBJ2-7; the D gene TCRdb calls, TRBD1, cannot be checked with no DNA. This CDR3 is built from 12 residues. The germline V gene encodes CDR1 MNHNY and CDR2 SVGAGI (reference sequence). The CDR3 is CASSYTAGEQYF.

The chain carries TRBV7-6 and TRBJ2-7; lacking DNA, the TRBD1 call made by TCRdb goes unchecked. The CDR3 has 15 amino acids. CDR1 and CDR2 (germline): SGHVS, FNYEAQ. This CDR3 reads CASSLQGGSSYEQYF.

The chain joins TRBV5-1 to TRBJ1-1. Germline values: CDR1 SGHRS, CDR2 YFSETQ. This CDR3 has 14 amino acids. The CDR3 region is CASRKDLMNTEAFF.

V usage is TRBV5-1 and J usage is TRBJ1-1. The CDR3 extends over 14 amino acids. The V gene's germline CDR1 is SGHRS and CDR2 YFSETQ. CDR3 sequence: CASSLDWVGTEAFF.

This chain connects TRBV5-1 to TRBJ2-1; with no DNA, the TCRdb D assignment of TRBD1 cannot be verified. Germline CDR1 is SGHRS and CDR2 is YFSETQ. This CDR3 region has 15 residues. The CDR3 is CASSLEGNQGNEQFF.

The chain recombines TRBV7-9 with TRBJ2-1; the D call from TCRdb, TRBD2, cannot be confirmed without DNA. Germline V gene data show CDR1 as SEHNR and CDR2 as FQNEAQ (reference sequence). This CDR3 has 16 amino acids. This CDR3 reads CASGVGLAGGFNEQFF.

CDR3 protein: CASTQHQGQGFEKLFF. This chain links TRBV12-3 or TRBV12-4 with TRBJ1-4; TCRdb's D gene call, TRBD1, goes unchecked for lack of DNA. This CDR3 comprises 16 residues.